Below, one TCR beta chain is given with its context. Its antigen is unidentified. The data are from a study of CD8 T cells in Susac syndrome. Study-wide context: Within the group of sequenced Susac syndrome patients, 5 or 6 had active disease and 8 or 9 were in remission. Patients with Susac syndrome were therapy-naive, treated with corticosteroids, or treated with intravenous immunoglobulin alone when blood was collected.

Study findings and constraints: The CD4+ T cell repertoires from Susac syndrome exhibited no clonal expansion.

This CDR3 spans 13 amino acids. Germline V lookup: CDR1 SGHDN, CDR2 FVKESK. V was clipped by 4 bases and J by 2 bases, with 8 bases between them. Reverse transcription of roughly 0.5 to 1 ug RNA was carried out with random hexamers. Using its own MiXCR run on the immunoSEQ multiplex PCR reads, TCRdb lists one record per CDR3 protein. The sample includes approximately 260,000 distinct CDR3 sequences, less than 96% of them seen just once. TEMRA cells were FACS-enriched, and CD8+ and CD4+ T cells were isolated negatively. Sequenced: CD4+ T cells from PBMCs. V gene TRBV14 combines with J gene TRBJ1-1; D remains unclear. This receptor was taken from a human donor with Susac syndrome. The CDR3: CASSRQPNTEAFF. The CDR3 region has the DNA TGTGCCAGCAGCCGCCAGCCAAACACTGAAGCTTTCTTT.